This T cell receptor beta chain was profiled in a study of technical replicates of blood from a few donors. The table came from immunoSEQ multiplex PCR; TCRdb's copy has only in-frame clones and leaves some out. Among 75,000 to 95,000 clones listed, about 89% were seen once. This clone turned up a few times. Germline V lookup: CDR1 MGHRA, CDR2 YSYEKL. Trimming took 4 bases from V and 0 from J, leaving 12 bases between them. The CDR3 sequence is 15 residues long. The chain employs TRBV4-1 and TRBJ1-1; D remains unclear. Input material: T cells isolated from PBMCs. The clonotype comes from a human donor in good health. The CDR3 spells CASSPSISMNTEAFF. CDR3 coding DNA: TGCGCCAGCAGCCCGAGTATATCCATGAACACTGAAGCTTTCTTT.